These 20 T cell receptor beta chains were all obtained from the same sample, sequenced in a study of CD8 T cells in ankylosing spondylitis. MiXCR, run by TCRdb on the 5' RACE reads, gives a single entry per CDR3 protein. The repertoire has 150,000 to 200,000 distinct CDR3 sequences, roughly 20% of them found once; the top ten carry around 4.5%. Sample: blood, either unsorted or a sorted T cell fraction (not recorded which). The receptors were gathered from a male donor between 5 and 35 years old with ankylosing spondylitis or in good health (not recorded which).

This clonotype was picked up many times. The V and J genes are TRBV27 and TRBJ2-7; the match to TRBD1 covers 7 bases. This CDR3 contains 13 residues. CDR1 MNHEY and CDR2 SMNVEV come from the germline V gene (reference sequence). V lost 6 bases, J lost 2 bases, and 4 bases stayed unmatched. CDR3 coding DNA: TGTGCCAGCAGCCCGACAGGGCCCTACGAGCAGTACTTC. It yields the protein CASSPTGPYEQYF.

The V gene is TRBV29-1, the J gene TRBJ2-1; no definite D call. CDR3 length equals 14 residues. CDR1 and CDR2 from the germline V gene are SQVTM and ANQGSEA. V lost 2 bases to trimming and J lost 6 bases, with 14 bases between them. The CDR3 nucleotides are TGCAGCGTTGAAAGACTGTCGATGACCAATGAGCAGTTCTTC. It translates to CSVERLSMTNEQFF.

The sample holds many counts of this clonotype. The rearrangement links TRBV25-1 to TRBJ1-2; a weak D match, TRBD1 (6 bases). CDR3 length equals 14 residues. In germline, CDR1 is MGHDK, CDR2 SYGVNS. V was pared by 4 bases and J by 2 bases, with 11 bases between. CDR3 in DNA: TGTGCCAGCAGTGTCACGGACAGAAACTATGGCTACACCTTC. It is translated as CASSVTDRNYGYTF.

This chain connects TRBV20-1 to TRBJ2-5, with D maybe TRBD1 (6 bases). Trimming left V 6 bases short and J 5 bases short, with 19 bases between. The CDR3 length is 14 residues. CDR1 and CDR2 from the germline V gene are DFQATT and SNEGSKA (reference sequence). In nucleotides, the CDR3 is TGCAGTGCGCCGCCCCAGGGGCAGTGGGAGACCCAGTACTTC. Translation: CSAPPQGQWETQYF.

In the case of this clonotype: A much bigger clone sits one base away, suggesting this may be a read error. The V gene is TRBV4-2, the J gene TRBJ1-4; D is possibly TRBD1 (5 bases). Trimming removed 3 bases at V and 3 bases at J, with 14 bases between. The germline V gene has CDR1 LGHNA and CDR2 YNFKEQ. CDR3 length: 16 amino acids. The chain's CDR3 is CASSQYRQLSNEKLFF. The CDR3 nucleotides read TGTGCCAGCAGCCAGTATAGACAGTTATCTAATGAAAAACTGTTTTTT.

This clonotype was picked up many times. The genes are TRBV12-3 or TRBV12-4 and TRBJ2-1, with TRBD1 as a possible D gene (6 bases). The CDR3 is made up of 16 amino acids. The V and J ends lost 5 bases and 0 bases respectively, with 14 bases between them. The DNA for the CDR3 is TGTGCCAGCAGTCCTATGGGGGCTAGCTCCTACAATGAGCAGTTCTTC. Its protein is CASSPMGASSYNEQFF.

At least ten counts were recorded for this clonotype. This chain uses TRBV5-1 with TRBJ2-1, with 7 positions matching TRBD2. The CDR3 contains 14 residues. The germline CDR1 and CDR2 sequences are SGHRS and YFSETQ. The V gene end was trimmed by 4 bases and the J gene end by 6 bases; junction bases not matched to a gene: 7. CDR3 nucleotides: TGCGCCAGCAGCCCCCGGGGCGGGAGCAATGAGCAGTTCTTC. This sequence encodes CASSPRGGSNEQFF.

The sample holds many counts of this clonotype. The rearrangement links TRBV20-1 to TRBJ2-7; TRBD1 agrees at 7 bases. V trimming: 6 bases; J trimming: 2 bases; junction bases outside the gene matches: 7. This CDR3 is built from 13 residues. Germline values: CDR1 DFQATT, CDR2 SNEGSKA (reference sequence). The CDR3 DNA is TGCAGTGCATCGAGACAGGGAACCTACGAGCAGTACTTC. Its protein product is CSASRQGTYEQYF.

Many counts were recorded for this clonotype. The chain combines TRBV7-2 with TRBJ2-6; D unclear. CDR3 size: 14 residues. The ends were cut back, 3 bases at V and 2 bases at J, with 5 bases in the middle. Germline assignment: CDR1 SGHTA and CDR2 FQGNSA. This chain's CDR3 is CASSFNAGANVLTF. DNA of the CDR3: TGTGCCAGCAGCTTCAACGCTGGGGCCAACGTCCTGACTTTC.

J is TRBJ2-1 and V is TRBV7-9; 8 bases line up with TRBD1. Germline CDR1 and CDR2: SEHNR and FQNEAQ (reference sequence). This CDR3 comprises 19 residues. Trimming removed 5 bases from V and 4 bases from J; junction bases left unmatched: 19. CDR3 nucleotide sequence: TGTGCCAGCAGCCCGATCGGACAGGGACTCAACTACCCTTACAATGAGCAGTTCTTC. Amino acid sequence: CASSPIGQGLNYPYNEQFF.

This clonotype appeared many times. This rearrangement joins TRBV3-1 to TRBJ2-4; D is undetermined. CDR3 length: 15 amino acids. V was shortened by 0 bases and J by 7 bases, with 13 bases between the two germline ends. The V gene's germline CDR1 is LGHDT and CDR2 YNNKEL (reference sequence). DNA for the CDR3: TGTGCCAGCAGCCAAGAGGTAGGGTTTTGGAACATTCAGTACTTC. Protein sequence: CASSQEVGFWNIQYF. The full variable domain, its missing parts supplied by reference TRBV3-1 and TRBJ2-4, is DTAVSQTPKYLVTQMGNDKSIKCEQNLGHDTMYWYKQDSKKFLKIMFSYNNKELIINETVPNRFSPKSPDKAHLNLHINSLELGDSAVYFCASSQEVGFWNIQYFGAGTRLSVL.

In this sample, this clonotype turned up many times. This rearrangement joins TRBV20-1 to TRBJ2-1; TRBD2 aligns across 7 bases. The junction had 8 bases not matched to a gene; V was cut back by 1 base and J by 2 bases. Germline CDR1 reads DFQATT; CDR2 reads SNEGSKA (reference sequence). The CDR3 covers 16 residues. The CDR3 here is CSARGMAGVAYNEQFF. Here the CDR3 DNA reads TGCAGTGCTAGAGGGATGGCGGGAGTCGCCTACAATGAGCAGTTCTTC.

There are many counts of this clonotype. The CDR3 DNA follows: TGTGCCAGCAGTTTAAATAGCGCAAGCACAGATACGCAGTATTTT. Protein sequence: CASSLNSASTDTQYF. The rearrangement joins TRBV12-3 or TRBV12-4 to TRBJ2-3; D is perhaps TRBD2 (5 bases). The CDR3 extends over 15 amino acids. With 2 bases removed from V and 0 bases from J, the gap between germline ends came to 9 bases.

This chain uses TRBV6-1 with TRBJ2-1, with D hard to call. The germline V gene encodes CDR1 MNHNS and CDR2 SASEGT. The CDR3 runs to 13 residues. Between the trimmed V and J ends, which lost 4 bases and 5 bases, there was a span of 9 bases. In DNA form, the CDR3 reads TGTGCCAGCAGTGCGTTTGCGGACAATGAGCAGTTCTTC. It encodes CASSAFADNEQFF.

This clonotype was recorded many times. V usage is TRBV29-1 and J usage is TRBJ1-4; no reliable D call. The CDR3 totals 15 residues. The V gene's germline CDR1 is SQVTM and CDR2 ANQGSEA. Trimming shortened V by 4 bases and J by 6 bases, and 18 bases separated the two germline ends. This chain's CDR3 is CSVALLSKLDEKLFF. CDR3 DNA: TGCAGCGTTGCCCTCCTCAGTAAGTTGGATGAAAAACTGTTTTTT.

This clonotype was observed at least ten times. The chain combines TRBV5-5 with TRBJ2-5; 8 bases match TRBD1. The CDR3 has 13 amino acids. Germline V gives CDR1 SGHKS, CDR2 YYEKEE (reference sequence). Trimming at V came to 3 bases and at J to 6 bases, leaving 4 bases not matched to a gene. Here the CDR3 reads CASSSTGEKTQYF. The CDR3 DNA reads TGTGCCAGCAGCTCGACAGGGGAGAAGACCCAGTACTTC.

The chain is built from TRBV20-1 and TRBJ2-6; D possibly corresponds to TRBD2 (6 bases). Germline-derived CDR1 and CDR2 are DFQATT and SNEGSKA (reference sequence). Trimming took 5 bases from V and 1 from J, leaving 12 bases between them. This CDR3 region has 15 residues. The CDR3 nucleotides are TGCAGTGCTCCCCCTGGAGGGTCTGGGGCCAACGTCCTGACTTTC. It yields the protein CSAPPGGSGANVLTF.

This clonotype was seen a few times. The chain has TRBV29-1 and TRBJ2-5, with D perhaps TRBD2 (5 bases). This CDR3 spans 13 amino acids. The V gene lost 5 bases and the J gene lost 4 bases, with 14 bases spanning the gap. Germline CDR1 SQVTM, CDR2 ANQGSEA. The CDR3, as DNA: TGCAGCGTTTATCTACTAGTGGGAGAGACCCAGTACTTC. The encoded protein is CSVYLLVGETQYF.

There are many counts of this clonotype. The rearrangement links TRBV5-1 to TRBJ2-5; possible D gene TRBD2, 5 bases. CDR1 is SGHRS and CDR2 is YFSETQ in the germline V gene. This CDR3 spans 14 amino acids. V lost 1 base to trimming and J lost 1 base, with 8 bases between them. The CDR3 sequence is CASSLIRGQETQYF. For the CDR3, the DNA is TGCGCCAGCAGCTTGATCCGGGGCCAAGAGACCCAGTACTTC.

This clonotype was detected ten times or more. The rearrangement uses TRBV20-1 and TRBJ2-7; TRBD1 matches at 8 bases. The CDR3 spans 14 residues. Looked up from germline, CDR1 is DFQATT and CDR2 is SNEGSKA (reference sequence). The ends lost 1 base at V and 2 bases at J; junction bases unmatched: 4. CDR3 DNA: TGCAGTGCTAGAGCAGACAGGGGCCCCTACGAGCAGTACTTC. Encoded protein: CSARADRGPYEQYF.